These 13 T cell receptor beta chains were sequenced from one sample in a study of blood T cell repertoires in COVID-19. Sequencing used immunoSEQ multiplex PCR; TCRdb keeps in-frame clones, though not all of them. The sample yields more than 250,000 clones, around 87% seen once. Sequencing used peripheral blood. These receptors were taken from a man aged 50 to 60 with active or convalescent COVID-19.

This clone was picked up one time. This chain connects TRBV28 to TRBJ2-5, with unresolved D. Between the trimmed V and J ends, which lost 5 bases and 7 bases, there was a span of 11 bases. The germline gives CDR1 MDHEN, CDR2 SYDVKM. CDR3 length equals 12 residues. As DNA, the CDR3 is TGTGCCAGCAGTGTTAGGCCAGGGACCCAGTACTTC. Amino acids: CASSVRPGTQYF.

The chain's CDR3 is CASSPGIRGETQYF. CDR3 bases: TGTGCCAGCTCACCAGGGATAAGGGGAGAGACCCAGTACTTC. This chain joins TRBV18 and TRBJ2-5, with a tentative D call TRBD1 (5 bases). Per the germline V gene, CDR1 is KGHSH and CDR2 is LQKENI. The length of the CDR3 is 14 residues. The ends were cut back, 2 bases at V and 4 bases at J, with 11 bases in the middle.

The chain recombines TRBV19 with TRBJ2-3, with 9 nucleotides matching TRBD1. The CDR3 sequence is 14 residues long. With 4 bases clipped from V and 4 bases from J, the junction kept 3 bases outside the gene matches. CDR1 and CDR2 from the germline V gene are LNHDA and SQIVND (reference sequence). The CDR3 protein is CASSRDRAADTQYF. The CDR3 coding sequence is TGTGCCAGTAGTAGGGACAGGGCGGCAGATACGCAGTATTTT.

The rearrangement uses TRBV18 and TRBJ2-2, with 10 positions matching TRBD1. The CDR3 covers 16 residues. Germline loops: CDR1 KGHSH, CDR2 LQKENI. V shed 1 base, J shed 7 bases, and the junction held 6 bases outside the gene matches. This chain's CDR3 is CASSPLGTGVGGELFF. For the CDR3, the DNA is TGTGCCAGCTCACCACTCGGGACAGGGGTCGGCGGGGAGCTGTTTTTT.

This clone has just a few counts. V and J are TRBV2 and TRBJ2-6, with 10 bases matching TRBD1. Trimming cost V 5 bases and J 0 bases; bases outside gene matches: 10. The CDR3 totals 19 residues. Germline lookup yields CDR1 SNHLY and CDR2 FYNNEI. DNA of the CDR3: TGTGCCAGCAGTTCACCGAGGGACAGGGGCCCCTCTGGGGCCAACGTCCTGACTTTC. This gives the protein CASSSPRDRGPSGANVLTF.

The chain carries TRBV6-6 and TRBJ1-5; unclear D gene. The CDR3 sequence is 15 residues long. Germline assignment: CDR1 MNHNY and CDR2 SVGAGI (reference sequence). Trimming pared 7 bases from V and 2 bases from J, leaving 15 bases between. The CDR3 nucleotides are TGTGCCAGCACGATAGGCTGGCAGGGCAATCAGCCCCAGCATTTT. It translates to CASTIGWQGNQPQHF.

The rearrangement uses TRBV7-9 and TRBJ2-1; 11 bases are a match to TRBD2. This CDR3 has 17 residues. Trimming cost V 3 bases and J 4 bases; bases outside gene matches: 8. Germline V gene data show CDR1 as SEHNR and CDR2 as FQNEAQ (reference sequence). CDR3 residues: CASSLGVTSGGYNEQFF. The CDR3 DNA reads TGTGCCAGCAGCTTGGGCGTCACTAGCGGGGGATACAATGAGCAGTTCTTC.

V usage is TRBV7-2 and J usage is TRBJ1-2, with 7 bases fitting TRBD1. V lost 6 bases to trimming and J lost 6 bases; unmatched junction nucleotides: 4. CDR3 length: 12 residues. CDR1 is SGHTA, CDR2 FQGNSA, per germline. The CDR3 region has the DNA TGTGCCAGCAGGAGACAGGGCGATGGCTACACCTTC. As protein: CASRRQGDGYTF.

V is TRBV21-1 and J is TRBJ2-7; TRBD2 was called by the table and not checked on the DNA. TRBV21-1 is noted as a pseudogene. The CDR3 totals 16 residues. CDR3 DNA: TGTGCCAGCCTTTTAGGGACTAGCGGGAGGGGCTACGAGCAGTACTTC. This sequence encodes CASLLGTSGRGYEQYF.

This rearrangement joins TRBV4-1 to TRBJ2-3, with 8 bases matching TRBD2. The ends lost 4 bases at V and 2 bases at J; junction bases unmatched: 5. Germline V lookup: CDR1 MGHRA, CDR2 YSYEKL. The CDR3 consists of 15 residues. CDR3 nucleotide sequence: TGCGCCAGCAGCCGTGGACTAGCCTACACAGATACGCAGTATTTT. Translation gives CASSRGLAYTDTQYF.

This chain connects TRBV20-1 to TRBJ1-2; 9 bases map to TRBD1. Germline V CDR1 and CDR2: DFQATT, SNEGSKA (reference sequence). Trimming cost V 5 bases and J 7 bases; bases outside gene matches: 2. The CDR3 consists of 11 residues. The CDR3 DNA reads TGCAGTGCTTGGGACAGGGCTGGCTACACCTTC. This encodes CSAWDRAGYTF.

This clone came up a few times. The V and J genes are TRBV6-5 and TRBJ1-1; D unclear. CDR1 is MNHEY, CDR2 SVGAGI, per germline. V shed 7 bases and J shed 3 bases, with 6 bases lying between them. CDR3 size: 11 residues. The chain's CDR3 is CASIGDTEAFF. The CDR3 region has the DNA TGTGCCAGCATTGGAGACACTGAAGCTTTCTTT.

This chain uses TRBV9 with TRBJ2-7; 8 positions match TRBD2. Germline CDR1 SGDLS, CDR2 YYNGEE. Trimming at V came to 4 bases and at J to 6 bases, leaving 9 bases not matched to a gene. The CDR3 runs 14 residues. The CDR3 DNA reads TGTGCCAGCAGCCCAACGGGAGGGGGGGGCGAGCAGTACTTC. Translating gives CASSPTGGGGEQYF.